A selection of T cell receptor beta chains follows, all from one sample in a study of OX40 agonist ivuxolimab in advanced cancers. The table came from immunoSEQ multiplex PCR; TCRdb's copy has only in-frame clones and leaves some out. In the table there are about 140,000 clones, just over 90% of which are singletons. This material consisted of CD4+ or CD8+ T cells sorted from blood, taken in a trial of the OX40 agonist ivuxolimab. The receptor source for this set is an adult with an advanced solid tumor such as melanoma, head and neck, liver or kidney cancer. The CDR3 runs from the conserved cysteine through the conserved F or W. D genes are given only for firm matches. Clone sizes are given selectively: once, few, many, or a class where the clone is expanded.

size	V	D	J	CDR3	DNA
NA	TRBV11-1	TRBD2	TRBJ2-7	CASSIGLGGYEQYF	TGTGCCAGCAGCATAGGACTAGGCGGCTACGAGCAGTACTTC
NA	TRBV9	NA	TRBJ2-3	CASSVAGGLLGDTQYF	TGTGCCAGCAGCGTAGCTGGGGGTCTTTTGGGGGATACGCAGTATTTT
NA	TRBV4-3	NA	TRBJ1-4	CASSQDRAINEKLFF	TGCGCCAGCAGCCAAGATAGGGCCATTAATGAAAAACTGTTTTTT
NA	TRBV6-5	NA	TRBJ2-1	CASRRENEQFF	TGTGCCAGCAGAAGGGAAAATGAGCAGTTCTTC
NA	TRBV18	TRBD1	TRBJ2-7	CASSPKTGGYEQYF	TGTGCCAGCTCACCTAAGACAGGGGGGTACGAGCAGTACTTC
NA	TRBV27	NA	TRBJ1-4	CASSLSRPHEKLFF	TGTGCCAGCAGTTTATCGCGACCTCATGAAAAACTGTTTTTT
NA	TRBV28	NA	TRBJ1-1	CASRGGTVNTEAFF	TGTGCCAGCAGAGGAGGGACTGTGAACACTGAAGCTTTCTTT
NA	TRBV7-6	TRBD1	TRBJ2-6	CASSLVAPGRGRFDGANVLTF	TGTGCCAGCAGCTTAGTGGCCCCGGGCAGGGGGCGCTTCGATGGGGCCAACGTCCTGACTTTC
NA	TRBV7-9	NA	TRBJ2-2	CASSPGVIGENTGELFF	TGTGCCAGCAGCCCAGGGGTGATAGGCGAGAACACCGGGGAGCTGTTTTTT
NA	TRBV7-6	NA	TRBJ1-2	CASSLGLAGDGYTF	TGTGCCAGCAGCTTAGGGCTGGCGGGCGACGGCTACACCTTC
NA	TRBV4-2	TRBD2	TRBJ2-7	CASSQAEVGGVYEQYF	TGTGCCAGCAGCCAAGCGGAAGTGGGGGGGGTCTACGAGCAGTACTTC
few	TRBV2	TRBD1	TRBJ1-1	CASKRDRRGGNTEAFF	TGTGCCAGCAAACGGGACAGGCGGGGGGGAAACACTGAAGCTTTCTTT
NA	TRBV5-1	TRBD1	TRBJ1-1	CASSWPHGTGALMNTEAFF	TGCGCCAGCAGCTGGCCCCATGGGACAGGGGCCCTTATGAACACTGAAGCTTTCTTT
NA	TRBV7-2	TRBD1	TRBJ1-1	CASRYVPGQGNTEAFF	TGTGCCAGCAGGTACGTCCCGGGACAGGGTAACACTGAAGCTTTCTTT
NA	TRBV28	TRBD1	TRBJ2-7	CASSWTGKTYEQYF	TGTGCCAGCAGTTGGACAGGCAAGACCTACGAGCAGTACTTC
NA	TRBV18	NA	TRBJ2-2	CASSSRGGELFF	TGTGCCAGCTCATCCAGAGGGGGAGAGCTGTTTTTT
once	TRBV29-1	NA	TRBJ2-1	CSAILERNEQFF	TGCAGCGCCATACTAGAGAGAAATGAGCAGTTCTTC
once	TRBV6-6	TRBD1	TRBJ1-4	CASSYRQGATNEKLFF	TGTGCCAGCAGTTACAGGCAGGGGGCAACTAATGAAAAACTGTTTTTT
NA	TRBV6-6	TRBD1	TRBJ1-5	CASTTQGGGNQPQHF	TGTGCCAGCACCACCCAGGGGGGTGGCAATCAGCCCCAGCATTTT
NA	TRBV6-6	NA	TRBJ2-3	CASSHSGTDTQYF	TGTGCCAGCAGTCACTCGGGCACAGATACGCAGTATTTT
NA	TRBV28	TRBD1	TRBJ1-5	CASRHGQGAVQPQHF	TGTGCCAGCAGGCACGGACAGGGGGCCGTTCAGCCCCAGCATTTT
NA	TRBV4-3	NA	TRBJ2-3	CASSQVRSDTQYF	TGCGCCAGCAGCCAAGTAAGGAGCGATACGCAGTATTTT
NA	TRBV5-1	TRBD2	TRBJ2-5	CASSLKLAGEETQYF	TGCGCCAGCAGCCTCAAACTAGCGGGGGAAGAGACCCAGTACTTC
NA	TRBV11-2	TRBD2	TRBJ2-7	CASSPRKGTILYEQYF	TGTGCCAGCAGCCCGAGGAAAGGGACTATTTTGTACGAGCAGTACTTC
NA	TRBV28	NA	TRBJ1-2	CASSQGSLRYGYTF	TGTGCCAGCAGCCAGGGGTCCCTCCGATATGGCTACACCTTC
NA	TRBV11-2	NA	TRBJ1-2	CASSLVGLVYGYTF	TGTGCCAGCAGCTTAGTGGGACTCGTTTATGGCTACACCTTC
NA	TRBV7-9	NA	TRBJ2-6	CASSLVTRSGANVLTF	TGTGCCAGCAGCTTAGTGACCCGATCTGGGGCCAACGTCCTGACTTTC
NA	TRBV7-9	NA	TRBJ2-1	CASSLAPVLRPPNEQFF	TGTGCCAGCAGCTTAGCGCCTGTGTTAAGACCGCCCAATGAGCAGTTCTTC
NA	TRBV6-6	NA	TRBJ1-1	CASSYSGVRTEAFF	TGTGCCAGCAGTTACTCCGGGGTCCGCACTGAAGCTTTCTTT
NA	TRBV6-5	TRBD1	TRBJ2-7	CASSDRVTLQYF	TGTGCCAGCAGTGACAGGGTAACCCTCCAGTACTTC
NA	TRBV5-4	TRBD2	TRBJ2-3	CASSLPLGLAGQAQYF	TGTGCCAGCAGCCTGCCGCTTGGACTAGCGGGTCAGGCGCAGTATTTT
few	TRBV11-2	TRBD1	TRBJ1-2	CASSPLGTEVNYGYTF	TGTGCCAGCAGCCCGCTGGGGACAGAAGTTAACTATGGCTACACCTTC
NA	TRBV18	TRBD1	TRBJ2-3	CASSRWTGSTDTQYF	TGTGCCAGCTCAAGATGGACAGGGAGCACAGATACGCAGTATTTT
few	TRBV10-3	TRBD2	TRBJ2-1	CAINLAGVNEQFF	TGTGCCATCAATCTAGCGGGGGTTAATGAGCAGTTCTTC
NA	TRBV27	TRBD1	TRBJ2-7	CASSPRRDSPYEQYF	TGTGCCAGCAGTCCAAGACGGGACAGCCCCTACGAGCAGTACTTC
NA	TRBV19	NA	TRBJ2-3	CASRTPSTDTQYF	TGTGCCAGTAGGACACCTAGCACAGATACGCAGTATTTT
NA	TRBV7-9	NA	TRBJ1-4	CASSLAVGRNEKLFF	TGTGCCAGCAGCTTAGCTGTGGGGCGTAATGAAAAACTGTTTTTT
NA	TRBV4-1	TRBD1	TRBJ1-2	CASSPRDRGGAHYGYTF	TGCGCCAGCAGCCCCCGGGACAGGGGGGGTGCCCACTATGGCTACACCTTC
NA	TRBV10-3	NA	TRBJ1-1	CAISESKGPGSTEAFF	TGTGCCATCAGTGAGTCGAAGGGCCCAGGAAGCACTGAAGCTTTCTTT
NA	TRBV19	NA	TRBJ1-5	CASSIRQGRPRGNQPQHF	TGTGCCAGTAGTATAAGACAAGGGAGACCTAGGGGCAATCAGCCCCAGCATTTT
NA	TRBV6-6	NA	TRBJ2-1	CASSYSTNSYNEQFF	TGTGCCAGCAGTTACTCCACCAACTCCTACAATGAGCAGTTCTTC
NA	TRBV7-2	TRBD2	TRBJ2-5	CASSPPGLAGWETQYF	TGTGCCAGCAGCCCCCCCGGACTAGCGGGATGGGAGACCCAGTACTTC
NA	TRBV10-3	TRBD1	TRBJ2-7	CAIRSDRRSPEQYF	TGTGCCATTCGGTCGGACAGGCGATCCCCGGAGCAGTACTTC
NA	TRBV10-1	NA	TRBJ2-2	CASRPGNGNTGELFF	TGCGCCAGCAGGCCAGGGAACGGGAACACCGGGGAGCTGTTTTTT
NA	TRBV29-1	NA	TRBJ2-5	CSAGQQPETQYF	TGCAGCGCAGGTCAGCAGCCAGAGACCCAGTACTTC